Listed below are T cell receptor beta chains from one sample, sequenced in a study of Graves' ophthalmopathy and Graves' hyperthyroidism. MiXCR, applied by TCRdb to the multiplex PCR reads, yields one record per CDR3 protein. The sample carries a few hundred thousand distinct CDR3 sequences, 15% to 20% recorded once. Sequences were obtained from peripheral blood. Receptor source: an adult woman with stable Graves' hyperthyroidism. The CDR3 runs from the conserved cysteine through the conserved F or W. Each record gives: J gene, CDR3 length, V gene, CDR3 protein.

>TRBJ2-1|15|TRBV20-1
CSARRSGREVNEQFF
>TRBJ1-5|14|TRBV28
CASSFPNRVQPQHF
>TRBJ1-1|14|TRBV15
CATATGRGTGEAFF
>TRBJ1-1|13|TRBV14
CASSQYTGGEAFF
>TRBJ2-7|14|TRBV28
CASSLVARVNEQYF
>TRBJ2-7|14|TRBV20-1
CSASLAAEGYEQYF
>TRBJ1-5|14|TRBV2
CASSLTVSNQPRHF
>TRBJ1-1|14|TRBV28
CASSAGDSNTEAFF
>TRBJ1-5|14|TRBV20-1
CSARMGTGNQPQHF
>TRBJ2-5|14|TRBV12-3/TRBV12-4
CASSSSGSLETQYF
>TRBJ1-5|14|TRBV20-1
CSAGGGISNQPQHF
>TRBJ2-7|14|TRBV5-4
CASSLAGGIDEQYF
>TRBJ2-7|17|TRBV27
CASSLAAQTGGTYEQYF
>TRBJ2-7|15|TRBV27
CASSLLQGAAYEQYF
>TRBJ1-5|14|TRBV7-9
CASSTGGVNQPQHF
>TRBJ2-5|14|TRBV6-1
CASSHRVRRLTQYF
>TRBJ1-1|16|TRBV12-3/TRBV12-4
CASSLGGRGGNTEAFF
>TRBJ2-5|15|TRBV29-1
CSVEDRTGGQRAQYF
>TRBJ1-2|15|TRBV7-3
CASSLDRVSSYGYTF
>TRBJ2-1|14|TRBV7-2
CASSLEVSGRRQFF
>TRBJ2-7|16|TRBV7-2
CASSSRLGRVPDEQYF
>TRBJ1-6|16|TRBV4-2
CASSQGLGQTNSPLHF
>TRBJ2-7|15|TRBV28
CATFTGTSGNYEQYF
>TRBJ1-1|16|TRBV6-1
CASSEAEGGGNTEAFF
>TRBJ2-7|14|TRBV6-1
CASSERQGSYEQYF
>TRBJ2-7|13|TRBV10-3
CATQRETGDEQYF
>TRBJ2-5|13|TRBV27
CASSLTTGETQYF
>TRBJ1-1|14|TRBV2
CASNFFGTNTEAFF
>TRBJ2-5|13|TRBV15
CATSRGGQETQYF
>TRBJ1-1|13|TRBV10-3
CAIQGQPNTEAFF
>TRBJ2-5|13|TRBV29-1
CSVPYTEGETQYF
>TRBJ2-5|14|TRBV28
CASSFSRGLETQYF
>TRBJ2-7|16|TRBV6-4
CASSDLAGVAPYEQYF
>TRBJ2-3|16|TRBV27
CASSTFSGTLSDTQYF
>TRBJ2-4|15|TRBV28
CASSNLDGSRNIQYF
>TRBJ2-2|16|TRBV28
CASSSGELQNTGELFF
>TRBJ2-7|14|TRBV6-5
CASAATRDHYEQYF
>TRBJ2-7|18|TRBV11-1
CASSPAEVAGEWGYEQYF
>TRBJ2-2|15|TRBV2
CASSEDVGRTGELFF
>TRBJ2-7|12|TRBV20-1
CSARDSTYEQYF